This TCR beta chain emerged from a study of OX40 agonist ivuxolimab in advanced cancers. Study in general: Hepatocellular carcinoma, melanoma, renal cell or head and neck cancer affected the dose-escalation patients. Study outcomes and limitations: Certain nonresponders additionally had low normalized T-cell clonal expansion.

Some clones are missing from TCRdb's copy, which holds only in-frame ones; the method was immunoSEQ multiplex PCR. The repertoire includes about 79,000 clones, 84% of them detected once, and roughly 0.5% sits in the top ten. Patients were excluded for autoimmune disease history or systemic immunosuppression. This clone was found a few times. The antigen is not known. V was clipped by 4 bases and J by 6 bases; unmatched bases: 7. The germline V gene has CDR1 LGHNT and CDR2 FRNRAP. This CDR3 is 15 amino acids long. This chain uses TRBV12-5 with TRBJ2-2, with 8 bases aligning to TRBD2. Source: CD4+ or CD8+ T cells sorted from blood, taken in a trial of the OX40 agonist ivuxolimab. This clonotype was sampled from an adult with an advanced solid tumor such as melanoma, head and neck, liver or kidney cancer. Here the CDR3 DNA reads TGTGCTAGTGGTTCCACCCCCGGGAGGGCCGGGGAGCTGTTTTTT. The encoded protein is CASGSTPGRAGELFF.